A selection of T cell receptor beta chains follows, all from one sample in a study of shared clonotypes between healthy human individuals. Sequencing was performed with immunoSEQ multiplex PCR; in TCRdb, only in-frame clones are kept and a portion is missing. The table includes 2 million to 2.5 million clones, around 95% detected once. Sequencing was carried out using naive CD4+ T cells sorted from blood. The receptors shown here come from a young man in good health. Each CDR3 is given with its conserved first and last residue. D genes are given only for firm matches. Clone size is stated in some rows and not others, as once, few, many or a class when expanded.

J	D	V	size	DNA	CDR3
TRBJ1-6	NA	TRBV6-1	NA	TGTGCCAGTAGTGAACAGGGAGGTAGTAATTCACCCCTCCACTTT	CASSEQGGSNSPLHF
TRBJ1-1	NA	TRBV7-9	NA	TGTGCCAGCAGCTTAGAAGGTACAGCGAGCACTGAAGCTTTCTTT	CASSLEGTASTEAFF
TRBJ2-1	TRBD1	TRBV5-1	NA	TGCGCCAGCAGCTTGGAGGGGGCCCGGGAGCAGTTCTTC	CASSLEGAREQFF
TRBJ1-5	NA	TRBV6-6	NA	TGTGCCAGCAGTATCGGGGCGAGCAATCAGCCCCAGCATTTT	CASSIGASNQPQHF
TRBJ2-5	TRBD1	TRBV11-2	NA	TGTGCCAGCAGCTTAGATGGGACCAGGGGGGAGACCCAGTACTTC	CASSLDGTRGETQYF
TRBJ2-3	NA	TRBV7-9	NA	TGTGCCAGCAGCAGTAGCACAGATACGCAGTATTTT	CASSSSTDTQYF
TRBJ2-7	TRBD2	TRBV5-1	NA	TGCGCCAGCAGCTCCCTGGCGTTAGCGGGGGCCCCTTACGAGCAGTACTTC	CASSSLALAGAPYEQYF
TRBJ2-5	NA	TRBV5-1	NA	TGCGCCAGCAGCCTAACTCCGGGGCGTCAAGAGACCCAGTACTTC	CASSLTPGRQETQYF
TRBJ2-2	TRBD2	TRBV10-3	NA	TGTGCCATCAGTGAAGTAATAGCGGGGGGCCCCACCGGGGAGCTGTTTTTT	CAISEVIAGGPTGELFF
TRBJ1-5	TRBD1	TRBV19	once	TGTGCCAGTAGTATAGGAGACAGGGATGGGAGCAATCAGCCCCAGCATTTT	CASSIGDRDGSNQPQHF
TRBJ1-4	NA	TRBV25-1	NA	TGTGCCAGCAGTGATAGAGGGCCCGTTAATGAAAAACTGTTTTTT	CASSDRGPVNEKLFF
TRBJ2-5	NA	TRBV12-2	NA	TGTGCAAGTCGCTTACCCCTCACGGCCGCTTCTGAGACCCAGTACTTC	CASRLPLTAASETQYF
TRBJ2-7	NA	TRBV18	NA	TGTGCCAGCTCACCTGGGCAGACCGACTCCTACGAGCAGTACTTC	CASSPGQTDSYEQYF
TRBJ2-5	NA	TRBV5-1	NA	TGCGCCAGCAGTCCATTGAGGGATCGGGAGACCCAGTACTTC	CASSPLRDRETQYF
TRBJ2-3	NA	TRBV2	NA	TGTGCCAGCAGTGAGTTAAGTTTCACAGATACGCAGTATTTT	CASSELSFTDTQYF
TRBJ2-1	NA	TRBV5-1	NA	TGCGCCAGCAGCTTAGCGGGCGTTAATGAGCAGTTCTTC	CASSLAGVNEQFF
TRBJ2-2	NA	TRBV7-2	NA	TGTGCCAGCAGCTTAGTGAGGCAGGGCCGGACCGGGGAGCTGTTTTTT	CASSLVRQGRTGELFF
TRBJ1-6	NA	TRBV27	NA	TGTGCCAGAGCCAGGAGCTCCTATAATTCACCCCTCCACTTT	CARARSSYNSPLHF
TRBJ2-3	NA	TRBV5-4	once	TGTGCCAGCAGCGATGGCGCTCCTAGCACAGATACGCAGTATTTT	CASSDGAPSTDTQYF
TRBJ1-2	NA	TRBV11-2	NA	TGTGCCAGCAGCTTACGGGGTGAGGACAGCCTCTTC	CASSLRGEDSLF
TRBJ2-5	NA	TRBV2	NA	TGTGCCAGCAGACCCGGGAGAAATCTTGGAGCGGAACAAGAGACCCAGTACTTC	CASRPGRNLGAEQETQYF
TRBJ1-1	NA	TRBV5-1	NA	TGCGCCAGCAGCTTGGAAGCGGGGGTAGGGACTGAAGCTTTCTTT	CASSLEAGVGTEAFF
TRBJ1-5	NA	TRBV5-1	NA	TGCGCCAGCAGCTTGGAGCCGGCCCACGACAATCAGCCCCAGCATTTT	CASSLEPAHDNQPQHF
TRBJ1-3	NA	TRBV7-2	NA	TGTGCCAGCAGCTTGAGGGGGGCCCCTGGAAACACCATATATTTT	CASSLRGAPGNTIYF
TRBJ1-1	NA	TRBV5-1	NA	TGCGCCAGCAGCTTGGGTGGGGGCCGAATGAACACTGAAGCTTTCTTT	CASSLGGGRMNTEAFF
TRBJ1-6	NA	TRBV5-6	NA	TGTGCCAGCAGCCTAACAGGGTTTCCAAGTCGGTCCCTCCACTTT	CASSLTGFPSRSLHF
TRBJ1-1	NA	TRBV5-1	NA	TGCGCCAGCAGCTTGGGTAAGGGCAGCGAAGCTTTCTTT	CASSLGKGSEAFF
TRBJ1-2	NA	TRBV15	NA	TGTGCCACCAGCATGTTCGACTATGGCTACACCTTC	CATSMFDYGYTF
TRBJ2-7	NA	TRBV6-5	NA	TGTGCCAGCAGTTCCATGGTACAGGGTAATATATACGAGCAGTACTTC	CASSSMVQGNIYEQYF
TRBJ2-1	NA	TRBV7-6	once	TGTGCCAGTGGGATGGAGGTGGCTAGAAATGAGCAGTTCTTC	CASGMEVARNEQFF
TRBJ2-1	NA	TRBV6-1	NA	TGTGCCAGCAGTGAAGTCCTCACCTACAATGAGCAGTTCTTC	CASSEVLTYNEQFF
TRBJ2-7	TRBD2	TRBV10-2	NA	TGCGCCAGCAGCACTCCTAGAGGACTAGCGGGAAGATACGAGCAGTACTTC	CASSTPRGLAGRYEQYF
TRBJ2-1	NA	TRBV6-5	NA	TGTGCCAGCCGGACTCAGGGAAATTCCTACAATGAGCAGTTCTTC	CASRTQGNSYNEQFF
TRBJ1-6	TRBD1	TRBV5-4	NA	TGTGCCAGCAGCGCAACCGGGACAGTAAATTCACCCCTCCACTTT	CASSATGTVNSPLHF
TRBJ2-7	TRBD2	TRBV6-1	NA	TGTGCCAGCAGAACAGGACTAGCGGGGCTCGAGCAGTACTTC	CASRTGLAGLEQYF
TRBJ2-2	TRBD1	TRBV4-1	NA	TGCGCCAGCAGCCAAGCGGACAGGTGGGCCACCGGGGAGCTGTTTTTT	CASSQADRWATGELFF
TRBJ1-1	NA	TRBV30	NA	TGTGCCTGGAGTATGGGCCGAGGGGCGTTCACTGAAGCTTTCTTT	CAWSMGRGAFTEAFF
TRBJ1-2	TRBD1	TRBV30	few	TGTGCCTGGAGTCCCGACAGGGATGACGGCTACACCTTC	CAWSPDRDDGYTF
TRBJ1-3	NA	TRBV11-2	NA	TGTGCCAGCAGCTACCGACCAAGTCTAGAATATTTT	CASSYRPSLEYF
TRBJ1-2	NA	TRBV6-1	NA	TGTGCCAGCAGTGCCCCGGAGAGGGTGGGCTATGGCTACACCTTC	CASSAPERVGYGYTF
TRBJ2-1	NA	TRBV5-4	NA	TGTGCCAGCAGCTTGGAGGGCTGGGCCGGCAATGAGCAGTTCTTC	CASSLEGWAGNEQFF
TRBJ2-5	NA	TRBV18	NA	TGTGCCAGCTCACTAAGACAGGAAGAGACCCAGTACTTC	CASSLRQEETQYF
TRBJ1-2	NA	TRBV28	NA	TGTGCCAGCAGGCGCGAGCCGACAGCCTATGGCTACACCTTC	CASRREPTAYGYTF
TRBJ2-3	TRBD2	TRBV7-9	once	TGTGCCAGCAGCTGGATAGCGGGGGGGTTCACAGATACGCAGTATTTT	CASSWIAGGFTDTQYF
TRBJ1-2	NA	TRBV6-5	NA	TGTGCCACAGGACGGGAGATTAACTATGGCTACACCTTC	CATGREINYGYTF
TRBJ2-2	TRBD1	TRBV11-2	NA	TGTGCCAGCGGACAGGGGAACACCGGGGAGCTGTTTTTT	CASGQGNTGELFF
TRBJ1-1	NA	TRBV7-9	NA	TGTGCCAGCAGCTTAGTTCGGTCGGCAGCTTTCTTT	CASSLVRSAAFF